These 11 T cell receptor beta chains share one sample of origin, sequenced in a study of T cell repertoires in cytomegalovirus infection. These receptors lack a known antigen. In TCRdb, the reads were re-called with MiXCR into one record per CDR3 protein. Of under 50,000 distinct CDR3 sequences in the sample, approximately 22% are singletons; the top ten hold 15% to 20%. Sequenced: PBMCs, sequenced either directly or after in vitro stimulation (not recorded which). Every receptor here comes from a human donor in good health (CMV status not recorded). Some clones in this sample may be carry-over from other donors' samples.

The V call is TRBV7-8, the J call TRBJ1-2; 10 positions match TRBD1. This CDR3 has 15 amino acids. V shed 5 bases, J shed 4 bases, and the junction held 7 bases outside the gene matches. Germline V CDR1 and CDR2: SGHVS, FQNEAQ. DNA of the CDR3: TGTGCCAGCAGCACACGGACAGGGGGTACCTATGGCTACACCTTC. This encodes CASSTRTGGTYGYTF.

A few counts support this clonotype. This chain uses TRBV28 with TRBJ2-2, with no clear D. This CDR3 is built from 12 residues. V lost 3 bases to trimming and J lost 6 bases, with 5 bases between them. Germline CDR1 is MDHEN and CDR2 is SYDVKM. In DNA, the CDR3 is TGTGCCAGCAGTTTGATCTCCGGGGAGCTGTTTTTT. Translation gives CASSLISGELFF.

This clonotype was seen ten or more times. The CDR3 coding sequence is TGCGCCAGCAGCTCCCTTTTAGGAGAGACCCAGTACTTC. This encodes CASSSLLGETQYF. The V and J genes are TRBV5-1 and TRBJ2-5; D not certain. V dropped 3 bases and J dropped 4 bases, with 10 bases sitting between them. Germline loops: CDR1 SGHRS, CDR2 YFSETQ. The CDR3 consists of 13 residues.

This clonotype was picked up a small number of times. V gene TRBV12-3 or TRBV12-4 combines with J gene TRBJ2-4; TRBD1 aligns across 8 bases. V trimming: 6 bases; J trimming: 8 bases; junction bases outside the gene matches: 12. The CDR3 is made up of 15 amino acids. Here the CDR3 DNA reads TGTGCCAGCAGCCAGAGGCGGACAGGGTGGGACATTCAGTACTTC. Translation gives CASSQRRTGWDIQYF.

The CDR3 is CSVLGPTEATYGYTF. In nucleotides, the CDR3 is TGCAGCGTGCTGGGGCCCACTGAGGCTACCTATGGCTACACCTTC. The V gene is TRBV29-1, the J gene TRBJ1-2; D possibly corresponds to TRBD1 (5 bases). Germline V gene lookup returns CDR1 SQVTM and CDR2 ANQGSEA. V was trimmed by 6 bases and J by 4 bases, leaving 21 bases between them. This CDR3 is 15 amino acids long.

Many counts were recorded for this clonotype. One junction end does not reproduce the germline sequence, and a read error may be involved. V is TRBV11-2 and J is TRBJ1-1, with 7 bases matching TRBD1. CDR3 size: 13 residues. CDR1 is SGHAT and CDR2 is FQNNGV in the germline V gene. The CDR3 coding sequence is TGTGCCAGCAGCTTAGACCGAACAGGGGATACTCTCTTT. Its translation: CASSLDRTGDTLF.

V usage is TRBV15 and J usage is TRBJ2-5, with D perhaps matching TRBD2 (6 bases). CDR1 LNHNV and CDR2 YYDKDF come from the germline V gene (reference sequence). This CDR3 has 14 amino acids. Trimming took 4 bases from V and 4 from J, leaving 13 bases between them. The CDR3 bases are TGTGCCACCAGCACTAGACTAGTAGGAGAGACCCAGTACTTC. This sequence encodes CATSTRLVGETQYF.

The chain couples TRBV7-9 to TRBJ2-5; D is perhaps TRBD2 (6 bases). Deletions cut 1 base from V and 4 bases from J, with 16 bases between. The CDR3 loop spans 16 amino acids. Germline assignment: CDR1 SEHNR and CDR2 FQNEAQ (reference sequence). As DNA, the CDR3 is TGTGCCAGCAGCTTAGGTCCTCGGGGGTCTGCAGAGACCCAGTACTTC. It specifies CASSLGPRGSAETQYF.

In its sample, this clonotype was seen many times. CDR3 bases: TGCGCCAGCAAGTGGCCGGGGCGTAATTCACCCCTCCACTTT. Translation: CASKWPGRNSPLHF. This chain links TRBV4-1 with TRBJ1-6; possibly TRBD1 for D (5 bases). Trimming took off 7 bases at V and 6 bases at J, with 13 bases between the two ends. CDR3 size: 14 residues. In germline, CDR1 is MGHRA, CDR2 YSYEKL.

This clonotype appeared a few times. The chain combines TRBV6-2 or TRBV6-3 with TRBJ1-2; TRBD1 matches at 9 bases. The V gene end was trimmed by 5 bases and the J gene end by 4 bases; junction bases not matched to a gene: 5. The germline V gene has CDR1 MNHEY and CDR2 SVGEGT. This CDR3 comprises 14 residues. CDR3 protein: CASSTTGGGYGYTF. The CDR3, as DNA: TGTGCCAGCAGTACAACAGGGGGCGGCTATGGCTACACCTTC.

Note on this clonotype: Possible read error: a much larger clone is one base away. This chain uses TRBV7-8 with TRBJ2-5; no clear D. The CDR3 covers 15 residues. In germline, CDR1 is SGHVS, CDR2 FQNEAQ. CDR3 in DNA: TGTGCCAGCAGCCGCAGGCGAACGGGCCAAGAGATCCAGTACTTC. Residues: CASSRRRTGQEIQYF.